The T cell receptor (beta chain) described here comes from a study of cytomegalovirus exposure and HLA in healthy donors. Findings of the study overall: As was reported, the classifier diagnosed cytomegalovirus status with high specificity and sensitivity.

Comment on this clone: Its antigen is currently unknown.

The primer mix had 60 Vbeta and 13 Jbeta primers. Repertoires were generated with immunoSEQ multiplex PCR, while TCRdb's copy carries only in-frame clones and drops some. The table lists roughly 100,000 clones, approximately 80% of them singletons, with roughly 1.2% in the top ten. Germline-derived CDR1 and CDR2 are SEHNR and FQNEAQ (reference sequence). The CDR3 contains 18 residues. V gave up 0 bases and J gave up 9 bases; unmatched junction bases: 10. Sample: PBMCs. The chain uses TRBV7-9 and TRBJ2-3; 15 bases match TRBD2. This clonotype originated in a young man in good health and CMV-seronegative. This CDR3 is CASSLALGGLAGGGTQYF. The CDR3 nucleotides are TGTGCCAGCAGCTTAGCTCTTGGGGGACTAGCGGGGGGAGGAACGCAGTATTTT.